This T cell receptor beta chain came from a study of human T cells and chemical hapten exposure. This clonotype was seen at least ten times. The sample's time point: patch test 3, about 24 weeks after DPC sensitization. The treatment is: therapeutic diphenylcyclopropenone sensitization with weekly scalp DPC. Researchers extracted total RNA from unfractionated whole blood. One entry per CDR3 protein, called by TCRdb with MiXCR from the RACE reads. The sample includes under 50,000 distinct CDR3 sequences, roughly 9.5% of them seen just once. The length of the CDR3 is 15 residues. Trimming removed 5 bases from V and 1 base from J, with 12 bases in between. Germline-derived CDR1 and CDR2 are SGHAT and FQNNGV.

The chain carries TRBV11-2 and TRBJ2-1; TRBD2 is a possible D gene (5 bases). This sequence was found in a man aged 50 to 60 with alopecia areata. Some clones in this sample may be carry-over from other donors' samples. This specimen consisted of whole blood, obtained in connection with sensitization to the hapten diphenylcyclopropenone (DPC). The CDR3 here is CASSLVANSYNEQFF. CDR3 bases: TGTGCCAGCAGCCTTGTAGCGAATTCCTACAATGAGCAGTTCTTC. Full variable domain (rest looked up from reference TRBV11-2 and TRBJ2-1): EAGVAQSPRYKIIEKRQSVAFWCNPISGHATLYWYQQILGQGPKLLIQFQNNGVVDDSQLPKDRFSAERLKGVDSTLKIQPAKLEDSAVYLCASSLVANSYNEQFFGPGTRLTVL.